Shown below are 2 T cell receptor beta chains from a single sample sequenced in a study of CD8 T cells in Susac syndrome. After extraction with the RNeasy kit, roughly 0.5 to 1 ug of the RNA was reverse transcribed using random hexamers. MiXCR, applied by TCRdb to the immunoSEQ multiplex PCR reads, yields one record per CDR3 protein. This table holds some 200,000 distinct CDR3 sequences, around 95% found once. Sequenced input: CD8+ T cells from PBMCs. The receptors stem from a human donor with Susac syndrome.

CDR3 sequence: CASSPPGDSNEKLFF. The CDR3 region has the DNA TGTGCCAGCAGCCCCCCGGGGGATTCAAATGAAAAACTGTTTTTT. V gene TRBV7-9 combines with J gene TRBJ1-4; D may be TRBD1 (5 bases). The V end lost 5 bases, the J end lost 5 bases, and 15 bases lay between the germline ends. The germline gives CDR1 SEHNR, CDR2 FQNEAQ (reference sequence). This CDR3 is 15 amino acids long. The full variable domain, its missing parts supplied by reference TRBV7-9 and TRBJ1-4, is DTGVSQNPRHKITKRGQNVTFRCDPISEHNRLYWYRQTLGQGPEFLTYFQNEAQLEKSRLLSDRFSAERPKGSFSTLEIQRTEQGDSAMYLCASSPPGDSNEKLFFGSGTQLSVL.

The chain couples TRBV7-9 to TRBJ2-3, with D uncertain. From germline, CDR1 is SEHNR and CDR2 FQNEAQ (reference sequence). Trimming removed 2 bases at V and 5 bases at J, with 5 bases between. The CDR3 is 12 amino acids. The CDR3 DNA reads as TGTGCCAGCAGCTTAACCGAAGATACGCAGTATTTT. Translated: CASSLTEDTQYF.